One and the same sample provided the 2 T cell receptor beta chains below, sequenced in a study of T cell responses to AZD1222 COVID-19 vaccine. Libraries were prepared by immunoSEQ multiplex PCR; TCRdb keeps only in-frame clonotypes and omits some of them. The sample has under 300,000 clones; 85% to 95% are singletons. Sequenced here: peripheral blood, sampled on day 0 of AZD1222 vaccination. These receptors were collected from an adult in good health.

This clone was seen once. V is TRBV2 and J is TRBJ1-4; D unclear. Trimming stripped 6 bases from V and 8 bases from J, with 10 bases between. The CDR3 has 12 amino acids. CDR1 is SNHLY, CDR2 FYNNEI, per germline. CDR3 in DNA: TGTGCCAGCAGGGATGATTGGGAAAAACTGTTTTTT. It specifies CASRDDWEKLFF.

The chain joins TRBV5-6 to TRBJ2-1; D is perhaps TRBD2 (5 bases). Trimming took off 2 bases at V and 0 bases at J, with 12 bases between the two ends. CDR1 is SGHDT and CDR2 is YYEEEE in the germline V gene. The CDR3 has 16 amino acids. For the CDR3, the DNA is TGTGCCAGCAGCTTCGGTGTAGGGAGCTCCTACAATGAGCAGTTCTTC. This codes for CASSFGVGSSYNEQFF.